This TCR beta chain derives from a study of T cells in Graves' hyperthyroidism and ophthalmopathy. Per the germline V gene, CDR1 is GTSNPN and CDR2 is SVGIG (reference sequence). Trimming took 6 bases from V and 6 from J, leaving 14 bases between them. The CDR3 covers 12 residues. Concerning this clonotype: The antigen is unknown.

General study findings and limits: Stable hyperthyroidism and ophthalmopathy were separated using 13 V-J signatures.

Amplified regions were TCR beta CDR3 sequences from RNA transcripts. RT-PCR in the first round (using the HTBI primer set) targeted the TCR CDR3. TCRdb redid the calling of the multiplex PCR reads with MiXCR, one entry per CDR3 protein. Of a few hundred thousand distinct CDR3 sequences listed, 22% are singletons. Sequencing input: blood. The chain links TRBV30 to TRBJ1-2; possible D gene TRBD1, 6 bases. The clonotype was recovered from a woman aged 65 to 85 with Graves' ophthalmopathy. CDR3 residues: CACRPGADGYTF. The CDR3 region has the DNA TGTGCCTGTCGCCCGGGGGCGGATGGCTACACCTTC.